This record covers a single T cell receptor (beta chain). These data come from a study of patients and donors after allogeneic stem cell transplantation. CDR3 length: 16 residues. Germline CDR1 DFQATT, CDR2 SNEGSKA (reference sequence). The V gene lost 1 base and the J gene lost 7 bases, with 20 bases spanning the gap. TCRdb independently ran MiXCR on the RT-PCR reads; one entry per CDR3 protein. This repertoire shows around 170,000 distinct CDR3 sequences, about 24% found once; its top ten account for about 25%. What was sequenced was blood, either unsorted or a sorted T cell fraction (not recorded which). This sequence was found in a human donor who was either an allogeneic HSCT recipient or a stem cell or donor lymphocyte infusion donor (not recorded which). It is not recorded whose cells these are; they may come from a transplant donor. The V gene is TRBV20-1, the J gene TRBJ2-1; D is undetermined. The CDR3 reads CSARAMTRPRWNEQFF. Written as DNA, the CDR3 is TGCAGTGCTAGAGCCATGACCCGACCGAGGTGGAATGAGCAGTTCTTC.